This T cell receptor beta chain was recovered during a study of T cell repertoires in cytomegalovirus infection. Study background: Matching HLA type and CMV infection were both indicated by public TCR beta signatures. General observations from the study: Based on cumulative public TCR beta family frequency, carriers of CMV plus the relevant HLA were identified. CMV-specific TCR beta clonotypes restricted by HLA-C were the ones dominating the ex vivo response.

Germline loops: CDR1 MNHEY, CDR2 SMNVEV (reference sequence). CDR3 length equals 14 residues. In the case of this clonotype: Its matching antigen is unknown. This clone may be a read error of a much larger clone one base away.

TCRdb used MiXCR to reprocess the reads, holding one entry per CDR3 protein. The table includes 400,000 to 550,000 distinct CDR3 sequences, 11% detected once. Source material: PBMCs. This clonotype originated in a human donor in good health (CMV status not recorded). Some clones in this sample may be carry-over from other donors' samples. V usage is TRBV27 and J usage is TRBJ2-2; TRBD1 or TRBD2 may be the D gene (5 bases each). The CDR3 nucleotides are TGTACCACAGCCGGGACCTCTAAAACCGGGGAGCTGTTTTTT. Its protein product is CTTAGTSKTGELFF.